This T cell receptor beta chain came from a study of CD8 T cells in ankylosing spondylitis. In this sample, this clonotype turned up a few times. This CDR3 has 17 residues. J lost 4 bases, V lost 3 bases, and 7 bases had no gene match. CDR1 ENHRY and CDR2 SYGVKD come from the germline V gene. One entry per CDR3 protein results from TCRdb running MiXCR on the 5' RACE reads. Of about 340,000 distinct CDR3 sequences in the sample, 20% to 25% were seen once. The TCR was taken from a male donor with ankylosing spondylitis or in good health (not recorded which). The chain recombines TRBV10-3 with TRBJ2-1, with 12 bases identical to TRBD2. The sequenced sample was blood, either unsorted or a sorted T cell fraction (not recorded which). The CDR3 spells CAISDQLAGGSYNEQFF. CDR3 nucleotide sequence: TGTGCCATCAGTGACCAACTAGCGGGGGGATCTTACAATGAGCAGTTCTTC.